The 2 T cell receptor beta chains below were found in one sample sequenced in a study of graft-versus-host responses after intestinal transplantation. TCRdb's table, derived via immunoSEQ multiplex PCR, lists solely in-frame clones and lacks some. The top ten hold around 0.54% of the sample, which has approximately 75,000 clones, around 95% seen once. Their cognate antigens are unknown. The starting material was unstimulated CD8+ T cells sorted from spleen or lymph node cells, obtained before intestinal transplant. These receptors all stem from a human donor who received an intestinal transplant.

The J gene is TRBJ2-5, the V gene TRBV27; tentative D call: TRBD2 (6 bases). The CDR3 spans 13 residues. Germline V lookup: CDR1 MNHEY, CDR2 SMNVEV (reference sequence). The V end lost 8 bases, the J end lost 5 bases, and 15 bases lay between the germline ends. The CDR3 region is CASGSSASETQYF. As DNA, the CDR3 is TGTGCCAGCGGGTCTAGCGCCAGCGAGACCCAGTACTTC.

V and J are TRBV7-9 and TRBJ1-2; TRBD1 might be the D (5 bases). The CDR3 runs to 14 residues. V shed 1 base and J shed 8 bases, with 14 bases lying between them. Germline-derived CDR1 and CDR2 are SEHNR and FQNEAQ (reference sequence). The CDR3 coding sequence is TGTGCCAGCAGCTTAGGCAGGGCTTGGGAGGGCTACACCTTC. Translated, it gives CASSLGRAWEGYTF.